The following is a T cell receptor (beta chain) sequence with its context. Authors' processing steps: Amplified reference gene primers provided the basis for estimating nucleated cell counts. Only in-frame clones appear in the TCRdb table, and some are missing; sequencing was by immunoSEQ multiplex PCR. Clone size and the V and J calls come from that table; the DNA yielded D and trimming. The table includes fewer than 250,000 clones, around nine tenths detected once. The ends were cut back, 1 base at V and 6 bases at J, with 9 bases in the middle. This CDR3 region has 13 residues. Per germline, CDR1 SGHAT and CDR2 FQNNGV. The data were taken from a study of blood T cell repertoires in COVID-19. The wider study: Italy, Spain and the United States were the sources of the convalescent and acute COVID-19 samples. In each case, the material was cDNA or gDNA derived from T cells, B-cell-depleted T cells, or PBMCs.

V is TRBV11-2 and J is TRBJ1-2; D is possibly TRBD1 (5 bases). Sample: peripheral blood. This sequence was found in a woman aged 60-70 years who had recovered from COVID-19. The DNA of the CDR3 is TGTGCCAGCAGCTTAGTGTCACAGGATGGCTACACCTTC. Translated: CASSLVSQDGYTF.